This T cell receptor (beta chain) was captured in a study of a mutant IDH1 vaccine in newly diagnosed glioma. Turning to the study itself: Investigators started vaccination 4-6 weeks after radiotherapy alone, or with temozolomide cycles.

Libraries were prepared by immunoSEQ multiplex PCR; TCRdb keeps only in-frame clonotypes and omits some of them. The sample contains roughly 56,000 clones, roughly 80% of which appear only once. The CDR3 totals 14 residues. Trimming stripped 4 bases from V and 0 bases from J, with 12 bases between. CDR1 and CDR2 (germline): GTSNPN, SVGIG (reference sequence). For this clone: The antigen remains unidentified.

Time point defined: week 47, end of study. Each dose of the vaccine consisted of 300 ug of mutant IDH1 20-mer peptide, with topical imiquimod. The patients were given eight vaccinations, one each in weeks 1, 3, 5, 7, 11, 15, 19 and 23. The chain links TRBV30 to TRBJ1-2, with a possible D match to TRBD1 (6 bases). This specimen was PBMCs, taken from a glioma patient whose treatment included an IDH1 peptide vaccine. The clonotype originates from a man aged 45-65 years with glioma. The CDR3 sequence: CAWNTGTTNYGYTF. The DNA for the CDR3 is TGTGCCTGGAATACGGGGACAACTAACTATGGCTACACCTTC.